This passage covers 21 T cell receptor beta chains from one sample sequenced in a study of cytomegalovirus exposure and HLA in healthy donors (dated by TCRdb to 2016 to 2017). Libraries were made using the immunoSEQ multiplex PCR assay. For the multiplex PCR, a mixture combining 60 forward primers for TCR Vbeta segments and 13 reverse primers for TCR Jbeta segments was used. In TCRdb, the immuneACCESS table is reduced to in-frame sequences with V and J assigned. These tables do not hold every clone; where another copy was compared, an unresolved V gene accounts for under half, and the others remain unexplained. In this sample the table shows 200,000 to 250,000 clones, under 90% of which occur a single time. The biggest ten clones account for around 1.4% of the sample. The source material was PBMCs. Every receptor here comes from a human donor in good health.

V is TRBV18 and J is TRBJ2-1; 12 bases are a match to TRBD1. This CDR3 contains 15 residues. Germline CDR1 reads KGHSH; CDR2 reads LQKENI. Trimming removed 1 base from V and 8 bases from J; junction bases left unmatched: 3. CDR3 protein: CASSPQGQGAHEQFF. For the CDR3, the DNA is TGTGCCAGCTCACCACAGGGACAGGGGGCTCATGAGCAGTTCTTC.

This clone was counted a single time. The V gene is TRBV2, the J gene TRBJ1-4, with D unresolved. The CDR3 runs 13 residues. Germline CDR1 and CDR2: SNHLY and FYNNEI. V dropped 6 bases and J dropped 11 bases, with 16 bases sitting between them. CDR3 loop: CASSEWGEGKLFF. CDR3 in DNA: TGTGCCAGCAGCGAATGGGGAGAGGGTAAACTGTTTTTT.

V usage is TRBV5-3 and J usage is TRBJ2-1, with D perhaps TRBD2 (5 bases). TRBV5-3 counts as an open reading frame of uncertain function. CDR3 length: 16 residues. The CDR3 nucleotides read TGTCAGATCATCAACCGAGGGCCAAGCTCCTACAATGAGCAGTTCTTC. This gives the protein CQIINRGPSSYNEQFF.

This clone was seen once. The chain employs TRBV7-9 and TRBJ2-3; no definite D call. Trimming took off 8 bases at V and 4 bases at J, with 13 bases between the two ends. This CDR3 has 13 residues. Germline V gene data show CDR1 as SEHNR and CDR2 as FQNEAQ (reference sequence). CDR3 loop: CASLGVRPDTQYF. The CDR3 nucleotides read TGTGCCAGCTTAGGAGTAAGACCAGATACGCAGTATTTT.

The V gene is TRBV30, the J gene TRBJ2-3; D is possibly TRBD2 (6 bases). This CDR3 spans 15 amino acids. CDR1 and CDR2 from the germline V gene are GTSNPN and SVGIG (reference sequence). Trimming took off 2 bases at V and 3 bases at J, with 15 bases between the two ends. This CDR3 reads CAWSSAGRSTDTQYF. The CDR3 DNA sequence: TGTGCCTGGAGTTCGGCAGGGAGGAGTACAGATACGCAGTATTTT.

CDR3 in DNA: TGTGCCTGGAGTGTAGGTGTAAATCGGGGTTACGAGCAGTACTTC. Protein: CAWSVGVNRGYEQYF. This chain links TRBV30 with TRBJ2-7; TRBD2 is a possible D gene (5 bases). The germline V gene encodes CDR1 GTSNPN and CDR2 SVGIG (reference sequence). Trimming shortened V by 0 bases and J by 4 bases, and 16 bases separated the two germline ends. CDR3 length: 15 residues.

The CDR3 DNA reads as TGTGCCAGCAGTGAAATGGGACAGGGGGCCCATGGCTACACCTTC. It translates to CASSEMGQGAHGYTF. J is TRBJ1-2 and V is TRBV6-1; 12 nucleotides agree with TRBD1. Losses at the gene ends were 2 bases for V and 6 bases for J; bases not matched to a gene: 4. This CDR3 is 15 amino acids long. CDR1 and CDR2 (germline): MNHNS, SASEGT.

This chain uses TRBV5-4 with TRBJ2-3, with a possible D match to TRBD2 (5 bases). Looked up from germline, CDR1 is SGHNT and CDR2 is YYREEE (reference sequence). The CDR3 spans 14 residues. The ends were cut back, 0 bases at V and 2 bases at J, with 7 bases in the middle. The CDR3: CASSLGRYTDTQYF. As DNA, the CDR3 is TGTGCCAGCAGCTTGGGGAGGTACACAGATACGCAGTATTTT.

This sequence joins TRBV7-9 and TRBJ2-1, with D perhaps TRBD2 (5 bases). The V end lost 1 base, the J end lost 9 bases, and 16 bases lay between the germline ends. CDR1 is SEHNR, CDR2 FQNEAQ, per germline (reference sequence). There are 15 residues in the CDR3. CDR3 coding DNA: TGTGCCAGCAGCTTAGAGTTAAAGGATCGGGGTGAGCAGTTCTTC. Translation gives CASSLELKDRGEQFF.

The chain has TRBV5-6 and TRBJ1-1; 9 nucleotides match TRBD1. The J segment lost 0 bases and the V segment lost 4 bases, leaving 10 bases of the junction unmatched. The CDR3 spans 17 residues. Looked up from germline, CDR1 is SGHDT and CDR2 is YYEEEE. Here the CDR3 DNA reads TGTGCCAGCAGCGACGCCGGGACAGGGCTCTTGAACACTGAAGCTTTCTTT. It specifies CASSDAGTGLLNTEAFF.

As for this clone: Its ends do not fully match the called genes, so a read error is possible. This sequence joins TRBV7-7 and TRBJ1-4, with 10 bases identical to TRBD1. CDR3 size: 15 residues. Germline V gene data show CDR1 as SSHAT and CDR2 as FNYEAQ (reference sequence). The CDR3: CASSPSGTGDEKLFF. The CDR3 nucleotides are TGTGCTAGCAGCCCATCCGGGACAGGGGATGAAAAACTGTTTTTT.

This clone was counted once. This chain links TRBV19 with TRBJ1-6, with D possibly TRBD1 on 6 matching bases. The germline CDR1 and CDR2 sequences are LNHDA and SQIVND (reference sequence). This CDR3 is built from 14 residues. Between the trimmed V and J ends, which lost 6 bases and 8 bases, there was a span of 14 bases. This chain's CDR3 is CASSLTGRDSPLHF. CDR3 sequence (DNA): TGTGCCAGTAGCCTGACAGGCAGGGATTCACCCCTCCACTTT.

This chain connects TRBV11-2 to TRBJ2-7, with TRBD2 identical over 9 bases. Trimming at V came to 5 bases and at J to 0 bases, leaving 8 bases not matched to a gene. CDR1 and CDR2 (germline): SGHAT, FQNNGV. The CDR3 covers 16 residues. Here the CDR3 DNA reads TGTGCCAGCAGCCCTGAGTATAGCGGGAGCTCCTACGAGCAGTACTTC. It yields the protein CASSPEYSGSSYEQYF.

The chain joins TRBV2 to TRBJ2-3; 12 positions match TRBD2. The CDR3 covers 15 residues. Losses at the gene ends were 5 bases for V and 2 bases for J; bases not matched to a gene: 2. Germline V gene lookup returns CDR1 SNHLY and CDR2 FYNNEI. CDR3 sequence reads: CASSRTSGNTDTQYF. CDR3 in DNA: TGTGCCAGCAGTCGGACTAGCGGGAACACAGATACGCAGTATTTT.

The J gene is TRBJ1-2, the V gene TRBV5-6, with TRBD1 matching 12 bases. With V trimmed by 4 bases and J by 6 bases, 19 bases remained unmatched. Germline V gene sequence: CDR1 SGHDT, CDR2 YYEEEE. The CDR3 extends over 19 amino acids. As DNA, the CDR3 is TGTGCCAGCAGCGCTAGCCTCCGGGACAGGGGGCGTCTGGCCAATGGCTACACCTTC. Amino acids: CASSASLRDRGRLANGYTF.

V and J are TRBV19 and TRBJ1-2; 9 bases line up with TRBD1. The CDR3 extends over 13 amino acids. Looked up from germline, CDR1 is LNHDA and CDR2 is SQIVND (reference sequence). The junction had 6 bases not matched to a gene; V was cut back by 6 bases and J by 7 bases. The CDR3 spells CASSLDRGSGYTF. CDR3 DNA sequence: TGTGCCAGTAGCTTGGACAGGGGCAGTGGCTACACCTTC.

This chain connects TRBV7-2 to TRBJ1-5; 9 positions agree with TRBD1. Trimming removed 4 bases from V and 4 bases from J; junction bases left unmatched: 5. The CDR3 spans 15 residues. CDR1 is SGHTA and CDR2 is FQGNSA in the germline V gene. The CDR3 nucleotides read TGTGCCAGCAGCTACCGGACAGGGGAAAATCAGCCCCAGCATTTT. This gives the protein CASSYRTGENQPQHF. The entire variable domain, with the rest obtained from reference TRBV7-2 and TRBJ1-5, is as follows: GAGVSQSPSNKVTEKGKDVELRCDPISGHTALYWYRQSLGQGLEFLIYFQGNSAPDKSGLPSDRFSAERTGGSVSTLTIQRTQQEDSAVYLCASSYRTGENQPQHFGDGTRLSIL.

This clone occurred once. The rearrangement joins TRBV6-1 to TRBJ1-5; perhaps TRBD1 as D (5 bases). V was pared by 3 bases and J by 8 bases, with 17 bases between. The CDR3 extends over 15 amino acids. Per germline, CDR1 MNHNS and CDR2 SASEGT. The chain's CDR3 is CASSDGWDGGKPQHF. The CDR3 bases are TGTGCCAGCAGTGACGGCTGGGACGGCGGGAAGCCCCAGCATTTT.

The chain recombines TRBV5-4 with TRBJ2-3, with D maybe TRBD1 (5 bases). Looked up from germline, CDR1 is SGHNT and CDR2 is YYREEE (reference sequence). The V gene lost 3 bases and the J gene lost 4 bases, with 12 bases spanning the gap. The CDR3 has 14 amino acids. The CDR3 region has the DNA TGTGCCAGCAGCTCCCCAGGGTTCCCAGATACGCAGTATTTT. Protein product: CASSSPGFPDTQYF.

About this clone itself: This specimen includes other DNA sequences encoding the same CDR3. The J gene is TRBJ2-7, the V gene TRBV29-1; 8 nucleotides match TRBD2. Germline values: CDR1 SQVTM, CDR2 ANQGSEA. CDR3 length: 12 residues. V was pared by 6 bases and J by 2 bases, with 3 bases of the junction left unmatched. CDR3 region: CSVTSGTYEQYF. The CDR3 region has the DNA TGCAGCGTAACTAGCGGAACCTACGAGCAGTACTTC.

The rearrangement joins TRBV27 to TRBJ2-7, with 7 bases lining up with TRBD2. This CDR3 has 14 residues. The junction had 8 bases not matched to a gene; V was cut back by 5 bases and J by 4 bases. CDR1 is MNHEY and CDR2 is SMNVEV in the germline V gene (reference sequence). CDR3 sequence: CASSRSGKGYEQYF. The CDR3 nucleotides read TGTGCCAGCAGTCGAAGCGGGAAGGGGTACGAGCAGTACTTC.